The source of this TCR beta chain is a study of T cells after yellow fever vaccination. Background on the study: Where fractions had low cell numbers, libraries were prepared from them with the SMART-Seq v4 Ultra Low Input RNA kit.

The CDR3 contains 17 residues. Germline V gene sequence: CDR1 SGHVS, CDR2 FNYEAQ. Trimming pared 5 bases from V and 5 bases from J, leaving 24 bases between. TCRdb processed the 5' RACE reads anew with MiXCR; each CDR3 protein has one entry. The repertoire holds under 300,000 distinct CDR3 sequences, with less than 9% as singletons. The sequencing here drew on CD4+ T cells sorted from PBMCs, taken 15 days after the yellow fever booster vaccination. The J gene is TRBJ2-5, the V gene TRBV7-6, with D possibly TRBD2 on 6 matching bases. The receptor's source is a man aged 30-40 years who received the YFV17D yellow fever vaccine. CDR3 sequence (DNA): TGTGCCAGCAGCGCCACTCGCAGAGCGGGCCGATGGGAGACCCAGTACTTC. Protein: CASSATRRAGRWETQYF. Full variable domain (rest looked up from reference TRBV7-6 and TRBJ2-5): GAGVSQSPRYKVTKRGQDVALRCDPISGHVSLYWYRQALGQGPEFLTYFNYEAQQDKSGLPNDRFSAERPEGSISTLTIQRTEQRDSAMYRCASSATRRAGRWETQYFGPGTRLLVL.